These 18 T cell receptor beta chains share one sample of origin, sequenced in a study of cytotoxic CD8 clonotypes in ibrutinib-treated CLL. Data came from immunoSEQ multiplex PCR; TCRdb stores just in-frame clones and leaves some out. The sample yields about 160,000 clones, roughly 80% seen once. The sample consisted of PBMCs, taken after 24 months of ibrutinib treatment. The origin of the receptors is a human donor with chronic lymphocytic leukemia.

The V gene is TRBV6-1, the J gene TRBJ2-7, with D perhaps TRBD1 (6 bases). The germline gives CDR1 MNHNS, CDR2 SASEGT. Trimming removed 0 bases from V and 2 bases from J, with 14 bases in between. The CDR3 has 16 residues. CDR3 sequence: CASSEAWGLRTYEQYF. The CDR3 nucleotides read TGTGCCAGCAGTGAAGCGTGGGGGCTCCGGACCTACGAGCAGTACTTC.

The J gene is TRBJ2-1, the V gene TRBV11-2; D not certain. The CDR3 runs to 15 residues. The V gene lost 5 bases and the J gene lost 7 bases, with 18 bases spanning the gap. Germline V gene data show CDR1 as SGHAT and CDR2 as FQNNGV. The CDR3 reads CASSPLVGFRNEQFF. CDR3 bases: TGTGCCAGCAGCCCCCTAGTGGGGTTTCGGAATGAGCAGTTCTTC.

This chain links TRBV30 with TRBJ1-2, with D unclear. V was cut by 0 bases and J by 7 bases, with 9 bases left in between. Germline V gene sequence: CDR1 GTSNPN, CDR2 SVGIG (reference sequence). This CDR3 comprises 12 residues. The CDR3 DNA reads as TGTGCCTGGAGTGTCCCAGGATCTGGCTACACCTTC. This codes for CAWSVPGSGYTF.

At least ten counts were recorded for this clone. CDR3 nucleotide sequence: TGTGCCTGGCGCCCCGGTCGGGTCGGCGAAAAACTGTTTTTT. Its translation: CAWRPGRVGEKLFF. The chain has TRBV30 and TRBJ1-4, with D unclear. Deletions cut 5 bases from V and 8 bases from J, with 18 bases between. CDR3 length equals 14 residues. Germline V CDR1 and CDR2: GTSNPN, SVGIG (reference sequence).

The CDR3 sequence: CAWSQPFVIRGPLKWYF. The CDR3 DNA follows: TGTGCCTGGAGTCAACCCTTCGTCATCCGGGGCCCATTGAAATGGTACTTC. The rearrangement joins TRBV30 to TRBJ2-7; D may be TRBD1 or TRBD2 (5 bases each). CDR1 GTSNPN and CDR2 SVGIG come from the germline V gene (reference sequence). CDR3 size: 17 residues. V lost 2 bases to trimming and J lost 12 bases, with 32 bases between them.

V usage is TRBV19 and J usage is TRBJ2-6; 8 nucleotides agree with TRBD1. The CDR3 sequence is 16 residues long. V was clipped by 6 bases and J by 0 bases; unmatched bases: 4. Germline lookup yields CDR1 LNHDA and CDR2 SQIVND (reference sequence). In nucleotides, the CDR3 is TGTGCCAGTAGGTTGACAGGGGACTCTGGGGCCAACGTCCTGACTTTC. The encoded protein is CASRLTGDSGANVLTF.

V usage is TRBV27 and J usage is TRBJ2-3, with a tentative D call TRBD2 (5 bases). Trimming shortened V by 5 bases and J by 1 base, and 13 bases separated the two germline ends. The length of the CDR3 is 15 residues. From germline, CDR1 is MNHEY and CDR2 SMNVEV (reference sequence). CDR3 sequence: CASSPGIPRTDTQYF. In DNA form, the CDR3 reads TGTGCCAGCAGTCCCGGGATCCCACGCACAGATACGCAGTATTTT.

V gene TRBV12-5 combines with J gene TRBJ1-2; maybe TRBD1 (5 bases). The CDR3 has 13 amino acids. V lost 6 bases and J 3 bases, leaving 11 bases between the germline ends. Germline assignment: CDR1 LGHNT and CDR2 FRNRAP. As DNA, the CDR3 is TGTGCTAGTGGCCAGGGACCTGACTATGGCTACACCTTC. It specifies CASGQGPDYGYTF. Full variable domain (remainder filled in from reference TRBV12-5 and TRBJ1-2): DARVTQTPRHKVTEMGQEVTMRCQPILGHNTVFWYRQTMMQGLELLAYFRNRAPLDDSGMPKDRFSAEMPDATLATLKIQPSEPRDSAVYFCASGQGPDYGYTFGSGTRLTVV.

The J gene is TRBJ1-5, the V gene TRBV30; TRBD1 might be the D (5 bases). The length of the CDR3 is 19 residues. The V and J ends lost 0 bases and 7 bases respectively, with 28 bases between them. The germline V gene has CDR1 GTSNPN and CDR2 SVGIG (reference sequence). This chain's CDR3 is CAWSVRFPPIGELGQPQHF. The CDR3, as DNA: TGTGCCTGGAGTGTGAGGTTCCCCCCCATAGGGGAGTTGGGGCAGCCCCAGCATTTT.

The genes are TRBV30 and TRBJ2-5, with unresolved D. Trimming cost V 5 bases and J 5 bases, with 9 bases left between them. CDR1 and CDR2 from the germline V gene are GTSNPN and SVGIG (reference sequence). CDR3 size: 11 residues. CDR3 nucleotides: TGTGCCTGGGGATACCGGGAGACCCAGTACTTC. This codes for CAWGYRETQYF.

This sequence joins TRBV6-1 and TRBJ1-5; D is undetermined. Germline values: CDR1 MNHNS, CDR2 SASEGT. The CDR3 runs 13 residues. V was cut by 6 bases and J by 5 bases, with 11 bases left in between. CDR3 amino acids: CASRLGTDQPQHF. The DNA for the CDR3 is TGTGCCAGCAGATTGGGTACGGATCAGCCCCAGCATTTT.

The CDR3 DNA reads TGTGCCAGTAGTACCCCAGGGGCCCGTTCACCCCTCCACTTT. It encodes CASSTPGARSPLHF. The V gene is TRBV19, the J gene TRBJ1-6; tentatively, D is TRBD1 (6 bases). This CDR3 is 14 amino acids long. The V end was cut by 4 bases, the J end by 9 bases, with 13 bases between. Germline V lookup: CDR1 LNHDA, CDR2 SQIVND (reference sequence).

The genes are TRBV30 and TRBJ2-2; D is perhaps TRBD2 (6 bases). The CDR3 sequence is 16 residues long. From germline, CDR1 is GTSNPN and CDR2 SVGIG (reference sequence). V was trimmed by 4 bases and J by 4 bases, leaving 19 bases between them. This chain's CDR3 is CAWNLKWGVLTGELFF. The CDR3 DNA is TGTGCCTGGAATCTGAAGTGGGGGGTCCTCACCGGGGAGCTGTTTTTT.

V usage is TRBV21-1 and J usage is TRBJ2-7; TRBD1 was called by the table and not checked on the DNA. TRBV21-1 is a listed pseudogene. The length of the CDR3 is 12 residues. The CDR3 DNA reads TGTGCCTACCGGGACAGCTCCTACGAGCAGTACTTC. This codes for CAYRDSSYEQYF.

This chain uses TRBV9 with TRBJ2-7; 9 positions match TRBD1. Trimming cost V 0 bases and J 2 bases; bases outside gene matches: 3. The CDR3 runs 15 residues. Germline V CDR1 and CDR2: SGDLS, YYNGEE. CDR3 DNA: TGTGCCAGCAGCGTAGCGGGACAGGGCCCCTACGAGCAGTACTTC. It encodes CASSVAGQGPYEQYF.

The J gene is TRBJ2-5, the V gene TRBV20-1; D is undetermined. CDR1 is DFQATT, CDR2 SNEGSKA, per germline (reference sequence). Between the trimmed V and J ends, which lost 4 bases and 2 bases, there was a span of 5 bases. CDR3 length: 11 amino acids. In DNA, the CDR3 is TGCAGTGCTAACAGACAAGAGACCCAGTACTTC. Amino acids: CSANRQETQYF.

The chain employs TRBV30 and TRBJ2-3, with 9 bases that match TRBD1. The CDR3 is 13 amino acids. The V segment lost 7 bases and the J segment 1 base; nucleotides outside the gene matches: 3. Germline values: CDR1 GTSNPN, CDR2 SVGIG (reference sequence). CDR3 protein: CALRDRGTDTQYF. The CDR3 DNA reads as TGTGCCTTACGGGACAGGGGCACAGATACGCAGTATTTT.

This rearrangement joins TRBV30 to TRBJ1-5; D is unresolved. CDR1 is GTSNPN, CDR2 SVGIG, per germline (reference sequence). Trimming took 0 bases from V and 7 from J, leaving 4 bases between them. There are 11 residues in the CDR3. As DNA, the CDR3 is TGTGCCTGGAGTGTGGGGCAGCCCCAGCATTTT. Its protein product is CAWSVGQPQHF.